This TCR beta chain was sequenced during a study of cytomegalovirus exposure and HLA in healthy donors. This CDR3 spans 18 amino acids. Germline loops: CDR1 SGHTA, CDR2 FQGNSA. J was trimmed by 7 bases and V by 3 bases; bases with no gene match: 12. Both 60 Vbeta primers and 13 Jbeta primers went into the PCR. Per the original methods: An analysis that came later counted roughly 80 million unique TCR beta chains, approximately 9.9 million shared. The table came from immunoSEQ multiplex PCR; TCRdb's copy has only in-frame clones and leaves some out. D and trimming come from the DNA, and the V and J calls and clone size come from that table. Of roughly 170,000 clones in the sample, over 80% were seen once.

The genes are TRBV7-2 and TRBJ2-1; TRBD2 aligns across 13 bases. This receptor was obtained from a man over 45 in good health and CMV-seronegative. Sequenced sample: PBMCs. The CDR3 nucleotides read TGTGCCAGCAGCTTTGTTCCACGGACTAGCGGGAGAGGTAATGAGCAGTTCTTC. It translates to CASSFVPRTSGRGNEQFF.